These 14 T cell receptor beta chains came from one sample sequenced in a study of blood T cells in healthy people across ages. A J-beta primer mix and a sample-barcoded 5' primer were used in a second PCR of roughly 6 to 12 cycles. TCRdb re-analysed the 5' RACE reads in MiXCR, keeping a single row per CDR3 protein. The table has hundreds of thousands of distinct CDR3 sequences, approximately 67% seen once; the top ten hold about a quarter. Sample: blood. These receptors were collected from a man younger than 40 in good health.

In nucleotides, the CDR3 is TGTGCCAGCAGTTCGGAACAGGGCGGGGGACTGTTTTTT. Translation gives CASSSEQGGGLFF. The V gene is TRBV12-3 or TRBV12-4, the J gene TRBJ1-4; possibly TRBD1 for D (6 bases). This CDR3 comprises 13 residues. The V gene lost 4 bases and the J gene lost 13 bases, with 16 bases spanning the gap.

CDR3 in DNA: TGTGCCAGCAGCCAGGTTGGACAGGGCCTCTATGGCTACACCTTC. Amino acid sequence: CASSQVGQGLYGYTF. The chain joins TRBV3-1 to TRBJ1-2; 8 nucleotides match TRBD1. CDR3 length equals 15 residues. CDR1 and CDR2 (germline): LGHDT, YNNKEL (reference sequence). The V gene end was trimmed by 3 bases and the J gene end by 4 bases; junction bases not matched to a gene: 7.

The rearrangement links TRBV7-9 to TRBJ1-4, with TRBD1 matching 7 bases. Trimming took 5 bases from V and 3 from J; bases not matched to a gene: 6. The germline CDR1 and CDR2 sequences are SEHNR and FQNEAQ (reference sequence). There are 15 residues in the CDR3. CDR3 bases: TGTGCCAGCAGCCGAGGGACAGTTTCTAATGAAAAACTGTTTTTT. As protein: CASSRGTVSNEKLFF.

CDR3 in amino acids: CASSLVASGGYEQYF. The CDR3 DNA follows: TGTGCCAGCAGCTTAGTGGCTAGCGGTGGCTACGAGCAGTACTTC. V gene TRBV7-2 combines with J gene TRBJ2-7; 7 positions agree with TRBD2. The trim removed 1 base at V and 3 bases at J, leaving 6 bases unmatched. The germline CDR1 and CDR2 sequences are SGHTA and FQGNSA. The CDR3 loop spans 15 amino acids.

This clonotype turned up a few times. The genes are TRBV11-2 and TRBJ2-1, with TRBD2 identical over 12 bases. With 0 bases clipped from V and 15 bases from J, the junction kept 9 bases outside the gene matches. Germline V lookup: CDR1 SGHAT, CDR2 FQNNGV. This CDR3 has 15 amino acids. This CDR3 reads CASSLEVGLAGGPFF. In nucleotides, the CDR3 is TGTGCCAGCAGCTTAGAGGTTGGGCTAGCGGGGGGGCCGTTCTTC.

The chain has TRBV10-3 and TRBJ2-1; tentatively, D is TRBD2 (5 bases). Between the trimmed V and J ends, which lost 7 bases and 0 bases, there was a span of 10 bases. Germline CDR1 ENHRY, CDR2 SYGVKD. CDR3 length: 14 amino acids. The CDR3 sequence: CAITRDSSYNEQFF. CDR3 sequence (DNA): TGTGCCATCACTCGGGATAGCTCCTACAATGAGCAGTTCTTC.

The CDR3 region is CASSQLDVRSTDTQYF. DNA for the CDR3: TGCGCCAGCAGCCAGTTAGACGTCCGAAGCACAGATACGCAGTATTTT. This chain connects TRBV4-1 to TRBJ2-3; D remains unclear. Looked up from germline, CDR1 is MGHRA and CDR2 is YSYEKL. Between the trimmed V and J ends, which lost 3 bases and 0 bases, there was a span of 13 bases. This CDR3 is 16 amino acids long.

The sample holds a few counts of this clonotype. V and J are TRBV5-1 and TRBJ2-7, with TRBD1 identical over 8 bases. The CDR3 consists of 15 residues. CDR1 SGHRS and CDR2 YFSETQ come from the germline V gene. V lost 4 bases, J lost 2 bases, and 8 bases stayed unmatched. CDR3 sequence reads: CASSSGQGHAYEQYF. The CDR3 DNA reads TGCGCCAGCAGCAGCGGACAGGGACATGCCTACGAGCAGTACTTC.

The chain carries TRBV6-2 or TRBV6-3 and TRBJ2-7; 13 nucleotides agree with TRBD2. The CDR3 is 17 amino acids. Germline V CDR1 and CDR2: MNHEY, SVGEGT. V gave up 4 bases and J gave up 3 bases; unmatched junction bases: 9. CDR3 region: CASSFERTSGGHYEQYF. The DNA of the CDR3 is TGTGCCAGCAGTTTCGAACGGACTAGCGGGGGACACTACGAGCAGTACTTC.

J is TRBJ2-1 and V is TRBV20-1; the match to TRBD2 covers 7 bases. The CDR3 is made up of 17 amino acids. Germline CDR1 DFQATT, CDR2 SNEGSKA (reference sequence). Trimming took 0 bases from V and 7 from J; bases not matched to a gene: 15. This CDR3 reads CSARDKKLGGFWNEQFF. CDR3 DNA: TGCAGTGCTAGAGATAAGAAACTCGGGGGGTTTTGGAATGAGCAGTTCTTC.

The genes are TRBV7-2 and TRBJ2-3; TRBD1 is a possible D gene (7 bases). Trimming shortened V by 5 bases and J by 6 bases, and 21 bases separated the two germline ends. Germline CDR1 SGHTA, CDR2 FQGNSA. CDR3 length equals 16 residues. CDR3 bases: TGTGCCAGCAGCCAGGGGGGCTTTGCGGGTCCGGATACGCAGTATTTT. It encodes CASSQGGFAGPDTQYF.

This clonotype was found a few times. The rearrangement uses TRBV4-2 and TRBJ2-7, with TRBD2 identical over 7 bases. The germline CDR1 and CDR2 sequences are LGHNA and YNFKEQ. The V and J ends lost 4 bases and 3 bases, in that order; junction bases with no gene match: 12. The CDR3 totals 16 residues. The CDR3 sequence: CASSPEASGEIYEQYF. The CDR3 DNA follows: TGTGCCAGCAGCCCCGAGGCCAGCGGGGAGATCTACGAGCAGTACTTC.

The chain couples TRBV6-6 to TRBJ2-7; TRBD1 is a possible D gene (6 bases). Germline-derived CDR1 and CDR2 are MNHNY and SVGAGI (reference sequence). The V and J ends lost 5 bases and 5 bases respectively, with 13 bases between them. The CDR3 covers 13 residues. CDR3: CASSGFRGDEQYF. The DNA of the CDR3 is TGTGCCAGCAGTGGTTTCAGGGGAGACGAGCAGTACTTC.

The chain links TRBV24-1 to TRBJ2-7; TRBD1 matches 9 bases. The CDR3 consists of 15 residues. Unmatched junction bases numbered 7, after V lost 3 bases and J lost 5 bases. CDR1 is KGHDR, CDR2 SFDVKD, per germline. The CDR3 reads CATSDTKGQGHEQYF. The CDR3 DNA reads as TGTGCCACCAGTGATACCAAAGGACAGGGGCACGAGCAGTACTTC.